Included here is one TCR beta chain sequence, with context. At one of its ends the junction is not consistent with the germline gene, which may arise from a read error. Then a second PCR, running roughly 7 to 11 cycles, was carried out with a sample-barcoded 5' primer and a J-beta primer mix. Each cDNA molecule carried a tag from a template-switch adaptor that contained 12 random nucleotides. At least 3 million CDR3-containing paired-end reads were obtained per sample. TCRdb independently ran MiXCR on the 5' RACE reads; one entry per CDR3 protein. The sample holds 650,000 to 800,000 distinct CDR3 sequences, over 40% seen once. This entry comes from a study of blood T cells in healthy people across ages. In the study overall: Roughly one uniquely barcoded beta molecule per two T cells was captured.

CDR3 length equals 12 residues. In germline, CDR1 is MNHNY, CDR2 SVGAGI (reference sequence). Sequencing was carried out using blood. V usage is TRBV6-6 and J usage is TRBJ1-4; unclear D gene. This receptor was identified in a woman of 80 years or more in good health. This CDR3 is CASVAFNEKLFF. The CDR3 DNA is TGTGCCAGTGTTGCGTTTAATGAAAAGCTGTTTTTT.